These 14 T cell receptor beta chains were sequenced from one sample in a study of shared clonotypes between healthy human individuals. Assay: immunoSEQ multiplex PCR; the TCRdb copy retains only in-frame clones and omits some. The sample lists hundreds of thousands of clones; around four fifths were seen once. Material for sequencing was memory CD4+ T cells sorted from blood. Subset noted: CD45RA-negative fraction. These receptors were collected from a woman aged 25 to 45 in good health.

This chain connects TRBV5-5 to TRBJ2-2; TRBD2 aligns across 12 bases. CDR3 length equals 16 residues. The germline V gene encodes CDR1 SGHKS and CDR2 YYEKEE (reference sequence). V lost 0 bases, J lost 6 bases, and 3 bases stayed unmatched. CDR3 bases: TGTGCCAGCAGCTTGGCGGCTAGCGGGAGGGCCGGGGAGCTGTTTTTT. Translating it yields CASSLAASGRAGELFF.

This sequence joins TRBV28 and TRBJ2-3; TRBD1 matches at 11 bases. Trimming at V came to 6 bases and at J to 0 bases, leaving 5 bases not matched to a gene. Per germline, CDR1 MDHEN and CDR2 SYDVKM. The CDR3 totals 16 residues. The DNA for the CDR3 is TGTGCCAGCAGCTATGGGACAGGGGGAAGCACAGATACGCAGTATTTT. It specifies CASSYGTGGSTDTQYF.

V and J are TRBV7-9 and TRBJ2-7; D not certain. Between the trimmed V and J ends, which lost 5 bases and 2 bases, there was a span of 7 bases. This CDR3 has 12 amino acids. Looked up from germline, CDR1 is SEHNR and CDR2 is FQNEAQ (reference sequence). The chain's CDR3 is CASSRPAYEQYF. CDR3 coding DNA: TGTGCCAGCAGCCGACCAGCCTACGAGCAGTACTTC.

The chain is built from TRBV29-1 and TRBJ2-3, with D perhaps TRBD1 or TRBD2 (5 bases each). V was pared by 5 bases and J by 2 bases, with 14 bases between. This CDR3 spans 14 amino acids. Germline CDR1 SQVTM, CDR2 ANQGSEA. CDR3 sequence reads: CSVWGRINTDTQYF. The DNA of the CDR3 is TGCAGCGTTTGGGGACGGATCAACACAGATACGCAGTATTTT.

V usage is TRBV7-8 and J usage is TRBJ2-3; no definite D call. Germline V lookup: CDR1 SGHVS, CDR2 FQNEAQ. V dropped 1 base and J dropped 3 bases, with 5 bases sitting between them. This CDR3 contains 13 residues. CDR3 loop: CASSLDRTDTQYF. CDR3 in DNA: TGTGCCAGCAGCTTAGATCGGACAGATACGCAGTATTTT.

The chain employs TRBV19 and TRBJ2-7; TRBD2 agrees at 14 bases. The CDR3 runs to 16 residues. Germline V lookup: CDR1 LNHDA, CDR2 SQIVND (reference sequence). V shed 2 bases and J 5 bases; nucleotides not matched to a gene: 5. CDR3 sequence (DNA): TGTGCCAGTAGTATACGGACTAGCGGGAGGAAGAACGAGCAGTACTTC. Translated: CASSIRTSGRKNEQYF.

The rearrangement links TRBV7-6 to TRBJ1-2; D gene uncertain. The V gene's germline CDR1 is SGHVS and CDR2 FNYEAQ. The CDR3 runs 14 residues. The germline V and J ends were trimmed by 2 bases and 4 bases, with 11 bases remaining between them. CDR3 in DNA: TGTGCCAGCAGCTTACAAGGGATAGGCTATGGCTACACCTTC. Translated, it gives CASSLQGIGYGYTF.

The chain is built from TRBV25-1 and TRBJ2-5; 7 nucleotides agree with TRBD2. J lost 5 bases, V lost 3 bases, and 12 bases had no gene match. The germline V gene has CDR1 MGHDK and CDR2 SYGVNS. The CDR3 loop spans 16 amino acids. CDR3 DNA: TGTGCCAGCAGTGAGGCTGCGGGAGCTAACGAGGAGACCCAGTACTTC. Translated: CASSEAAGANEETQYF.

There are many counts of this clone. This chain joins TRBV28 and TRBJ1-2; D is uncertain. Germline V CDR1 and CDR2: MDHEN, SYDVKM. This CDR3 contains 13 residues. With 10 bases removed from V and 4 bases from J, the gap between germline ends came to 16 bases. The CDR3 here is CATRLDTGYGYTF. The CDR3 DNA reads as TGTGCCACTAGACTTGACACCGGCTATGGCTACACCTTC.

In the case of this clone: The sample holds other DNA sequences that translate to the same CDR3. This chain uses TRBV6-1 with TRBJ2-2; the D is unclear. The V end was cut by 7 bases, the J end by 8 bases, with 11 bases between. Germline CDR1 reads MNHNS; CDR2 reads SASEGT. This CDR3 spans 12 amino acids. The CDR3, as DNA: TGTGCCAGCACTCTTAAAAGGGGGGAGCTGTTTTTT. Residues: CASTLKRGELFF.

There are a few counts of this clone. The V and J genes are TRBV10-3 and TRBJ2-7; D gene ambiguous. V was pared by 0 bases and J by 3 bases, with 9 bases between. Germline V gives CDR1 ENHRY, CDR2 SYGVKD. The CDR3 length is 14 residues. CDR3 sequence (DNA): TGTGCCATCAGTGAGTCTGTGGCCTTCTACGAGCAGTACTTC. Protein product: CAISESVAFYEQYF.

This chain uses TRBV6-5 with TRBJ2-7; 9 bases agree with TRBD1. Germline trimming cut 6 bases from V and 3 bases from J; bases unmatched to any gene: 9. The CDR3 totals 15 residues. Germline loops: CDR1 MNHEY, CDR2 SVGAGI. This CDR3 reads CASRTGGQGVYEQYF. CDR3 nucleotides: TGTGCCAGCAGAACCGGGGGACAGGGCGTCTACGAGCAGTACTTC.

The J gene is TRBJ1-1, the V gene TRBV5-5; tentative D call: TRBD1 (5 bases). Germline CDR1 is SGHKS and CDR2 is YYEKEE (reference sequence). V lost 6 bases, J lost 0 bases, and 9 bases lay in between. The CDR3 runs 13 residues. The CDR3 protein is CASTKTVNTEAFF. CDR3 coding DNA: TGTGCCAGCACCAAGACAGTGAACACTGAAGCTTTCTTT.

The genes are TRBV27 and TRBJ1-1, with TRBD1 matching 9 bases. Germline CDR1 and CDR2: MNHEY and SMNVEV (reference sequence). Trimming cost V 5 bases and J 11 bases; bases outside gene matches: 9. The CDR3 has 13 amino acids. CDR3 residues: CASSGTGSVSAFF. The CDR3 DNA follows: TGTGCCAGCAGTGGGACAGGGTCGGTCTCGGCTTTCTTT.